This TCR beta chain was sequenced during a study of regulatory T cells in long-lasting Graves disease. This clonotype occurred a few times. Time point indicated: newly diagnosed GD, antithyroid drugs for less than 3 months. RNA from PBMCs was the source of the TCR library. According to the study, TCR beta libraries were built with iRepertoire HTBI primers and CDR3-region Arm-PCR. One entry per CDR3 protein, called by TCRdb with MiXCR from the multiplex PCR reads. This table holds 450,000 to 600,000 distinct CDR3 sequences, 15% to 20% found once. These data also featured in a second study, about T cells in Graves' hyperthyroidism and ophthalmopathy. According to that study: Patients aged 18 to 65 had newly diagnosed hyperthyroidism lasting under 2 months.

The sequence was collected from a man aged 35 to 55 with Graves disease. The sequencing here drew on peripheral blood mononuclear cells (PBMCs), taken at new diagnosis, from a patient treated with antithyroid drugs.

The CDR3, as DNA: TGTGCTACTACTCCAGGGCCTTCGAACACTGAAGCTTTCTTT. Translation: CATTPGPSNTEAFF. The J gene is TRBJ1-1, the V gene TRBV7-2; maybe TRBD1 (5 bases). This CDR3 is 14 amino acids long. The germline CDR1 and CDR2 sequences are SGHTA and FQGNSA.